The T cell receptor (beta chain) described here comes from a study of OX40 agonist ivuxolimab in advanced cancers. Profiling relied on immunoSEQ multiplex PCR, and the TCRdb table lists in-frame clones only, not all of them. The sample consists of more than 85,000 clones, roughly nine tenths of them appearing once. V was pared by 0 bases and J by 5 bases, with 13 bases between. The V gene's germline CDR1 is SGHTA and CDR2 FQGNSA. This CDR3 has 15 residues. Study observations and caveats: At 0.1 to 3.0 mg/kg and by week 6, clonal expansion occurred in CD4+ and CD8+ blood T cells.

About this clone: Its antigen remains unidentified.

This sequence was found in an adult with an advanced solid tumor such as melanoma, head and neck, liver or kidney cancer. Sample: CD4+ or CD8+ T cells sorted from blood, taken in a trial of the OX40 agonist ivuxolimab. The gene calls are TRBV7-2 and TRBJ1-1, with a possible D match to TRBD1 (5 bases). The CDR3 protein is CASSLASRVKTEAFF. The CDR3 DNA reads as TGTGCCAGCAGCTTAGCTAGCAGGGTAAAGACTGAAGCTTTCTTT.